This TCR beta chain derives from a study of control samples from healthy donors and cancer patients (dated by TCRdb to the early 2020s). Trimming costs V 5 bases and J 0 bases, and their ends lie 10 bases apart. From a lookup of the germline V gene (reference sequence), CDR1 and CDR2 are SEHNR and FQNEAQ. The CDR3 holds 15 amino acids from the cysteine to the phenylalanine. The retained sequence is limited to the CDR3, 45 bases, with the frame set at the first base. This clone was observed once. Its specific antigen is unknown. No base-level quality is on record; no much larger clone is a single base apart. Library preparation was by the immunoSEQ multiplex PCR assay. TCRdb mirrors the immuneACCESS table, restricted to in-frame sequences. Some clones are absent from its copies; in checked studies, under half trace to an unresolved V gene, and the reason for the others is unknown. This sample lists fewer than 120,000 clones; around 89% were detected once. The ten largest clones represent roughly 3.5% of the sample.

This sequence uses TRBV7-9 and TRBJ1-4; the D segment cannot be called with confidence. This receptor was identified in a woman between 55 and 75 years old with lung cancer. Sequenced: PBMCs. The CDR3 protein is CASSPALATNEKLFF. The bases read TGTGCCAGCAGCCCCGCACTGGCAACTAATGAAAAACTGTTTTTT. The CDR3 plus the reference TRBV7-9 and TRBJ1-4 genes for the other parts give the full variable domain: DTGVSQNPRHKITKRGQNVTFRCDPISEHNRLYWYRQTLGQGPEFLTYFQNEAQLEKSRLLSDRFSAERPKGSFSTLEIQRTEQGDSAMYLCASSPALATNEKLFFGSGTQLSVL.